This T cell receptor (beta chain) was recorded in a study of T cells in women clearing cervical HPV infection. Looking at the study overall: With HLA typing for only a few women, HLA confounding remains possible. General study points: Associations may precede or follow infection; HPV-specific or memory T cells were not isolated.

As concerns this clone: Its antigen is currently unknown. The CDR3 end falls 3 residues outside the read, so it is completed with the germline J gene.

Germline V gives CDR1 DFQATT, CDR2 SNEGSKA (reference sequence). This CDR3 is 14 amino acids long. J lost 2 bases, V lost 3 bases, and 7 bases had no gene match. The assay was immunoSEQ multiplex PCR, and TCRdb's table has in-frame clones only and misses some. In all, the sample yields about 21,000 clones. HPV was found by MY09/MY11 PCR and dot-blot genotyping. The V call is TRBV20-1, the J call TRBJ2-7, with 7 bases matching TRBD2. This TCR came from a woman between 18 and 75 years old with a cervical HPV16 infection that either progressed to CIN3+ or cleared (not recorded which). The sequencing input was blood buffy coat. The sequenced part of the CDR3 DNA is TGCAGTGCTAGGCCCCCGGGGGGAGCCTACGAG. This sequence encodes CSARPPGGAYE. The entire CDR3 is CSARPPGGAYEQYF.